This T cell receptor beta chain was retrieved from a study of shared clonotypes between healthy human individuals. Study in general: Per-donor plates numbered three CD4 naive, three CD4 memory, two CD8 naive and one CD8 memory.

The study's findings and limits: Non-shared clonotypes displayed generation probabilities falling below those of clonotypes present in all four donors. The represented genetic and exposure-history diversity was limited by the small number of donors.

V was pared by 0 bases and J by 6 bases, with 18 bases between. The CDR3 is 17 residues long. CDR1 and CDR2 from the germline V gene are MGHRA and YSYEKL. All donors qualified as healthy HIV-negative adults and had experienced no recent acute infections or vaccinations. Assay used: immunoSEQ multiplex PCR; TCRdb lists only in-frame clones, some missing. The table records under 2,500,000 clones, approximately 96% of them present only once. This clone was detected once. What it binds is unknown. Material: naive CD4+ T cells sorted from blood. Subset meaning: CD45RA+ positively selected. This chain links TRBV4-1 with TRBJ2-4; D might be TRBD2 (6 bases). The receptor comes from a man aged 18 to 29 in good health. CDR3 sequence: CASSQDQAERRGNIQYF. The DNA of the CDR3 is TGCGCCAGCAGCCAAGATCAGGCGGAACGGCGGGGAAACATTCAGTACTTC.